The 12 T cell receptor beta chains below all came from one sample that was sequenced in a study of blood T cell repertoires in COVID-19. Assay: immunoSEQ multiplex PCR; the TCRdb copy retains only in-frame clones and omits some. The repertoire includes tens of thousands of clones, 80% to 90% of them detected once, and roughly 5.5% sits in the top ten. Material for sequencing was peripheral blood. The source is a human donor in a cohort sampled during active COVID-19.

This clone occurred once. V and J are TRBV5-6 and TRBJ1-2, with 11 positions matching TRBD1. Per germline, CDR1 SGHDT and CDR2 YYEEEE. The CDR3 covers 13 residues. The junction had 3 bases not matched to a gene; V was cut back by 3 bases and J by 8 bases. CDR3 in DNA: TGTGCCAGCAGCTCCCGGACAGGGGGCGGCTACACCTTC. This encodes CASSSRTGGGYTF.

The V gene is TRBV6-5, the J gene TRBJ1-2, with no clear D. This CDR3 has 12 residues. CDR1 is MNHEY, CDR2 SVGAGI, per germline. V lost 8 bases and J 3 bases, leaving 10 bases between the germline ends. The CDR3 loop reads CASSLGDYGYTF. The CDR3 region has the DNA TGTGCCAGCTCCCTCGGGGACTATGGCTACACCTTC.

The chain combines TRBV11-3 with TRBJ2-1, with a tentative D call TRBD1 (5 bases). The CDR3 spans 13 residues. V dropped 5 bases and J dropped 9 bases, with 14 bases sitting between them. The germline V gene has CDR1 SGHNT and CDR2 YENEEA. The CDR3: CASSPQGRGEQFF. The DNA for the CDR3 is TGTGCCAGCAGCCCCCAGGGAAGGGGTGAGCAGTTCTTC.

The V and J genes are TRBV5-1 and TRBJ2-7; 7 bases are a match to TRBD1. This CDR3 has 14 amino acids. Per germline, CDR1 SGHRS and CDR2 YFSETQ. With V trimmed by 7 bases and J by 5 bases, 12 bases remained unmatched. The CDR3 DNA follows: TGCGCCAGCGGTCCCCCGACAGGGTCCAACGAGCAGTACTTC. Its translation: CASGPPTGSNEQYF. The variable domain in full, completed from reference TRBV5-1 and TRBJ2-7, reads KAGVTQTPRYLIKTRGQQVTLSCSPISGHRSVSWYQQTPGQGLQFLFEYFSETQRNKGNFPGRFSGRQFSNSRSEMNVSTLELGDSALYLCASGPPTGSNEQYFGPGTRLTVT.

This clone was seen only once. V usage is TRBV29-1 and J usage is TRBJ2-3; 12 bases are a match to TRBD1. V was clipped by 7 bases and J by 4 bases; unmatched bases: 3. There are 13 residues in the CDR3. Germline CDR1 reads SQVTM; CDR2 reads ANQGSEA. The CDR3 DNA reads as TGCAGCGGGGACAGGGGGCGTGCAGATACGCAGTATTTT. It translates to CSGDRGRADTQYF.

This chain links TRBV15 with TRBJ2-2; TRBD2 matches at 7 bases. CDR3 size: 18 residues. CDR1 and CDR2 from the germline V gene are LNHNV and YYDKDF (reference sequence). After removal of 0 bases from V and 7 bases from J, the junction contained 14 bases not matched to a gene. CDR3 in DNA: TGTGCCACCAGCAGAGATCCCCAAAGGGGAGGGGCCGGCGGGGAGCTGTTTTTT. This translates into CATSRDPQRGGAGGELFF.

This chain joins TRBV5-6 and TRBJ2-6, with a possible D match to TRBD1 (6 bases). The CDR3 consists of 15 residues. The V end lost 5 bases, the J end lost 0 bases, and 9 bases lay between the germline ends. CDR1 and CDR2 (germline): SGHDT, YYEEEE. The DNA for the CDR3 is TGTGCCAGCAGACGACAGGACTCTGGGGCCAACGTCCTGACTTTC. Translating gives CASRRQDSGANVLTF.

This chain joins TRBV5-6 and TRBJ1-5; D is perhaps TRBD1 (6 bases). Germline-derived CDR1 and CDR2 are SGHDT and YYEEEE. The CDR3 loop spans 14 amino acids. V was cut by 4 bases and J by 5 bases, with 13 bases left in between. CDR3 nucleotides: TGTGCCAGCAGCCACGGGGGGCATCATCAGCCCCAGCATTTT. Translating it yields CASSHGGHHQPQHF.

The DNA of the CDR3 is TGTGCCAGCAGTCAACAGGCGAACACTGAAGCTTTCTTT. Translated, it gives CASSQQANTEAFF. This chain joins TRBV7-3 and TRBJ1-1; possible D gene TRBD1, 5 bases. This CDR3 is 13 amino acids long. Germline V gene sequence: CDR1 SGHTA, CDR2 FQGTGA. V shed 6 bases and J shed 1 base, with 9 bases lying between them. Supplemented by reference TRBV7-3 and TRBJ1-1, the full variable domain reads GAGVSQTPSNKVTEKGKYVELRCDPISGHTALYWYRQSLGQGPEFLIYFQGTGAADDSGLPNDRFFAVRPEGSVSTLKIQRTERGDSAVYLCASSQQANTEAFFGQGTRLTVV.

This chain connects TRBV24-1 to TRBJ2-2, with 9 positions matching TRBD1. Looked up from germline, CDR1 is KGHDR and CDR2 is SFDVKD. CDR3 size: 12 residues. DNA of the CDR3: TGTGGATTACAGGGGGCCCCCGGGGAGCTGTTTTTT. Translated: CGLQGAPGELFF.

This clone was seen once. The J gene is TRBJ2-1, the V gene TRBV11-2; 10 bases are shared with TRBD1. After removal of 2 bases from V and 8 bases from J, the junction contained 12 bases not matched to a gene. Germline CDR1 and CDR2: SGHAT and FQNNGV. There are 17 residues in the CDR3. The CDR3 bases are TGTGCCAGCAGCTTAAGGCTGGACAGGGGGTCCCTTTATGAGCAGTTCTTC. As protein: CASSLRLDRGSLYEQFF.

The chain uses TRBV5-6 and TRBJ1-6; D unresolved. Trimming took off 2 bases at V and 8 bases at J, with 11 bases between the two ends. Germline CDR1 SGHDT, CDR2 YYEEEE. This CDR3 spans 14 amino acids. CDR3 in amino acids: CASSFVNRDSPLHF. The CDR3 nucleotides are TGTGCCAGCAGCTTTGTTAACAGAGATTCACCCCTCCACTTT. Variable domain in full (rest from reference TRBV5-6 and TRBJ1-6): DAGVTQSPTHLIKTRGQQVTLRCSPKSGHDTVSWYQQALGQGPQFIFQYYEEEERQRGNFPDRFSGHQFPNYSSELNVNALLLGDSALYLCASSFVNRDSPLHFGNGTRLTVT.